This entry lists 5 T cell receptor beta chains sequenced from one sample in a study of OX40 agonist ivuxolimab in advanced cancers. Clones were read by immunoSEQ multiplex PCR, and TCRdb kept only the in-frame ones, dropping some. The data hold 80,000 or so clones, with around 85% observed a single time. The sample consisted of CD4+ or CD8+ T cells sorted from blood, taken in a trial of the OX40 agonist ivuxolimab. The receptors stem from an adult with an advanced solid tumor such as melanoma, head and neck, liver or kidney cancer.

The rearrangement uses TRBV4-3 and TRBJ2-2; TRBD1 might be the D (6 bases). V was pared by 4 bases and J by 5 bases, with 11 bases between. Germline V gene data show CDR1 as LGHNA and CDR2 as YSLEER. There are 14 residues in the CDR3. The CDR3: CASSPDRLTGELFF. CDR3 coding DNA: TGCGCCAGCAGCCCTGACAGGCTTACCGGGGAGCTGTTTTTT.

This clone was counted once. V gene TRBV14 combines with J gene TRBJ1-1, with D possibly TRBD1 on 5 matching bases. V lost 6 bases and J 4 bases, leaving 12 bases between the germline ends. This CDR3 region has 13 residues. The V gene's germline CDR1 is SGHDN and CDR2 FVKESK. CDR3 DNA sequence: TGTGCCAGCAGGAAGGGGCCGGTCACTGAAGCTTTCTTT. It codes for CASRKGPVTEAFF.

As DNA, the CDR3 is TGTGCCATCAATAGCCACCTGGGCTATGGCTACACCTTC. The encoded protein is CAINSHLGYGYTF. The chain combines TRBV10-3 with TRBJ1-2; D gene ambiguous. Germline CDR1 and CDR2: ENHRY and SYGVKD. The CDR3 is 13 residues long. The germline V and J ends were trimmed by 7 bases and 4 bases, with 13 bases remaining between them.

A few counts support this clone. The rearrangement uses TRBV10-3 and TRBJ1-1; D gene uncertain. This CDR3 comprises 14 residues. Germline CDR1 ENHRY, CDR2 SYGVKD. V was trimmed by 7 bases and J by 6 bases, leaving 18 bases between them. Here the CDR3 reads CAIKLAAGSAEAFF. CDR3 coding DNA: TGTGCCATCAAGCTTGCGGCGGGCTCGGCTGAAGCTTTCTTT.

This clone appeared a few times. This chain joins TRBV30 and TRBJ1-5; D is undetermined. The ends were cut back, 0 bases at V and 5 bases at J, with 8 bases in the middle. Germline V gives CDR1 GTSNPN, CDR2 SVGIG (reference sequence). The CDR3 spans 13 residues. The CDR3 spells CAWSVHQDQPQHF. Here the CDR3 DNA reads TGTGCCTGGAGTGTACATCAAGATCAGCCCCAGCATTTT.